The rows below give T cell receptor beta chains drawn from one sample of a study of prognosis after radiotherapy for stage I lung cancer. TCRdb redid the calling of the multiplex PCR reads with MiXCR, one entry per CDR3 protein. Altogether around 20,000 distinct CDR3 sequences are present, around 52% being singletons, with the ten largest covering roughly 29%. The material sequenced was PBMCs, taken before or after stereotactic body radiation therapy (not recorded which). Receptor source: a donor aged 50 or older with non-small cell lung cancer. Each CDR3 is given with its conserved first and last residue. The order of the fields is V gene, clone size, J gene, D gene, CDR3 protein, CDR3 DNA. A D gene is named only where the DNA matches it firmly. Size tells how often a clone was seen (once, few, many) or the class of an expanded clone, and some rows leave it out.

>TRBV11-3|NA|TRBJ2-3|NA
CASSLGERIATTSTDTQYF
TGTGCCAGCAGCTTGGGGGAACGAATAGCGACGACTAGCACAGATACGCAGTATTTT
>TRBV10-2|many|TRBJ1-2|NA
CASSAETDYGYTF
TGCGCCAGCAGTGCAGAGACGGACTATGGCTACACCTTC
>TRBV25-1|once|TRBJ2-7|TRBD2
CASSESTSGKAEQYF
TGTGCCAGCAGTGAATCGACTAGCGGGAAAGCCGAGCAGTACTTC
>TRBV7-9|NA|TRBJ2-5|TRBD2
CAIILSAGVPETQYF
TGTGCCATCATCTTGTCCGCGGGAGTGCCGGAGACCCAGTACTTC
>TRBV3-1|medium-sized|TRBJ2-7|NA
CASSQGRLQYF
TGTGCCAGCAGCCAAGGACGACTTCAGTACTTC
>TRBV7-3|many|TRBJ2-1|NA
CASSLLAGSYNEQFF
TGTGCCAGCAGCTTACTCGCGGGCTCCTACAATGAGCAGTTCTTC
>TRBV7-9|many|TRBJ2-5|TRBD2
CASSLGGSRRETQYF
TGTGCCAGCAGCTTAGGCGGGAGTCGGAGGGAGACCCAGTACTTC
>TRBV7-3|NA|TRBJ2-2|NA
CVSSSSANTGELFF
TGTGTCAGCAGCTCCTCCGCCAACACCGGGGAGCTGTTTTTT
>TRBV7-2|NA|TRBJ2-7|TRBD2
CASSIKETRTRGLEQYF
TGTGCCAGCAGCATAAAGGAAACCAGGACTAGAGGTTTAGAGCAGTACTTC
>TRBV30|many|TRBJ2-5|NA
CAWSGYTGRYRSSGETQYF
TGTGCCTGGAGTGGTTACACAGGTCGTTACAGGTCATCGGGAGAGACCCAGTACTTC
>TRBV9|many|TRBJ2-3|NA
CASSVGDTQYF
TGTGCCAGCAGCGTAGGAGATACGCAGTATTTT
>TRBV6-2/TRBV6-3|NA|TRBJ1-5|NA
CASSDGMGSQPQHF
TGTGCCAGCAGTGATGGCATGGGCAGTCAGCCCCAGCATTTT
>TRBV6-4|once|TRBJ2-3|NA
CASSVEGLPTDTQYF
TGTGCCAGCAGTGTCGAAGGGCTCCCGACAGATACGCAGTATTTT
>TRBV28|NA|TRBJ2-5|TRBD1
CASRADRAWQTQYF
TGTGCCAGCAGGGCTGACAGGGCTTGGCAGACCCAGTACTTC
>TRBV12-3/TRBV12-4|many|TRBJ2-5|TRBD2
CASSLSLAGKETQYF
TGTGCCAGCAGTTTATCACTAGCGGGAAAGGAGACCCAGTACTTC
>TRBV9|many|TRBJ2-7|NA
CASSVTASYEQYF
TGTGCCAGCAGCGTAACAGCCTCCTACGAGCAGTACTTC
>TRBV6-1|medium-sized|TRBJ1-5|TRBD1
CASTGQGFQPQHF
TGTGCCAGCACCGGACAGGGGTTCCAGCCCCAGCATTTT
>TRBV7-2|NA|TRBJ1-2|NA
CASSSDGYGYTF
TGTGCCAGCAGCTCGGACGGTTATGGCTACACCTTC
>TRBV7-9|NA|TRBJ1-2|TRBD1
CASSLATGEGYTF
TGTGCCAGCAGCTTAGCGACAGGGGAGGGCTACACCTTC
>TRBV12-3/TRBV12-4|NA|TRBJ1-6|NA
CASSGGASPLHF
TGTGCCAGCAGTGGGGGGGCTTCACCCCTCCACTTT
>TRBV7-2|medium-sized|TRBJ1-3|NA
CASSLAIGAGNTIYF
TGTGCCAGCAGCTTAGCGATAGGGGCTGGAAACACCATATATTTT
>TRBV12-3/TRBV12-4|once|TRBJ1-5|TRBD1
CASIPGTGASQPQHF
TGTGCCAGTATCCCCGGGACAGGGGCGAGTCAGCCCCAGCATTTT
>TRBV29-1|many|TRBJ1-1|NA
CSVPVIGGFGNTEAFF
TGCAGCGTCCCTGTTATAGGGGGTTTTGGAAACACTGAAGCTTTCTTT
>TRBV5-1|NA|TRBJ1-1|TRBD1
CASSLGHGTGVAEAFF
TGCGCCAGCAGCTTGGGCCACGGGACAGGGGTCGCTGAAGCTTTCTTT
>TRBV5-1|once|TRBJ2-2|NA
CASSTGQTTGELFF
TGCGCCAGCAGCACCGGACAGACCACCGGGGAGCTGTTTTTT
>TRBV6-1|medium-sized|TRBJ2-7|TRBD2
CASSTAGGQGQYF
TGTGCCAGCAGTACCGCGGGAGGGCAGGGGCAGTACTTC